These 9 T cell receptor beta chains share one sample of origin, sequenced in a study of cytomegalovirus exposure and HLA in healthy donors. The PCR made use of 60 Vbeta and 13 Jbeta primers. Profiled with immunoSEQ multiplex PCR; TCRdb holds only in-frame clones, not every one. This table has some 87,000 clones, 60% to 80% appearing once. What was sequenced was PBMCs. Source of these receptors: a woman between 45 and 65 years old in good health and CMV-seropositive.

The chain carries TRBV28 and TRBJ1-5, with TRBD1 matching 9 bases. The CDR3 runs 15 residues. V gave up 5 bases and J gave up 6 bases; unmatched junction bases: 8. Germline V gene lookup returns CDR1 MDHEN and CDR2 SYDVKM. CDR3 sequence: CASSETGGYRQPQHF. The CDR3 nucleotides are TGTGCCAGCAGTGAAACAGGGGGCTACCGTCAGCCCCAGCATTTT. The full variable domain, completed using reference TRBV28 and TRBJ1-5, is DVKVTQSSRYLVKRTGEKVFLECVQDMDHENMFWYRQDPGLGLRLIYFSYDVKMKEKGDIPEGYSVSREKKERFSLILESASTNQTSMYLCASSETGGYRQPQHFGDGTRLSIL.

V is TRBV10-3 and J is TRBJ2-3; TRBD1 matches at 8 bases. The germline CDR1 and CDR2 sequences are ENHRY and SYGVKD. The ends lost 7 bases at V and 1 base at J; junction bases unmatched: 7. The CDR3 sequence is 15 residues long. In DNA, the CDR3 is TGTGCCATCAACCCCGGACAGGGCCGCACAGATACGCAGTATTTT. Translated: CAINPGQGRTDTQYF.

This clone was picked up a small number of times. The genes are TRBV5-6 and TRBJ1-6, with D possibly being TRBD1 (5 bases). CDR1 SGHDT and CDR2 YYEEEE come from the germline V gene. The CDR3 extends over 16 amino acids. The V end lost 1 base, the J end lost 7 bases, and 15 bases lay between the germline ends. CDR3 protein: CASSLFRQGRNSPLHF. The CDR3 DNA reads TGTGCCAGCAGCTTGTTTCGGCAGGGTAGGAATTCACCCCTCCACTTT.

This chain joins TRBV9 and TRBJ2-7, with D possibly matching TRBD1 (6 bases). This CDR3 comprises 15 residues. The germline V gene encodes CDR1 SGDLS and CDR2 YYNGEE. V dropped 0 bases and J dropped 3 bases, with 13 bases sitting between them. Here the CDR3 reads CASSVGPQGYYEQYF. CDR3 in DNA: TGTGCCAGCAGCGTAGGGCCCCAGGGGTACTACGAGCAGTACTTC.

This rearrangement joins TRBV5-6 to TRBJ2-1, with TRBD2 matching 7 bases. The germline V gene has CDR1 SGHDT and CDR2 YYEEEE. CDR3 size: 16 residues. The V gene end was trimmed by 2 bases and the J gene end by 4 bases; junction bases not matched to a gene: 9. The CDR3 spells CASSFFLASGYNEQFF. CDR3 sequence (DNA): TGTGCCAGCAGCTTTTTCTTGGCTAGCGGTTACAATGAGCAGTTCTTC.

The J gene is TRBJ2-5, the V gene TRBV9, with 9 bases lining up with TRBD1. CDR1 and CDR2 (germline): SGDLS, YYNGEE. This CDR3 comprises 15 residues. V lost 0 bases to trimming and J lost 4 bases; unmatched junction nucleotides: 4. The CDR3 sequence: CASSVEDRGGETQYF. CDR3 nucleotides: TGTGCCAGCAGCGTAGAGGACAGGGGAGGAGAGACCCAGTACTTC.

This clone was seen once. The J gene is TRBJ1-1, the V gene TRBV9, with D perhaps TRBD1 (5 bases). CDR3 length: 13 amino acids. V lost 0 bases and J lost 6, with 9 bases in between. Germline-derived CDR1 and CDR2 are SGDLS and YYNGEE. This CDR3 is CASSVAGVAEAFF. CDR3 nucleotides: TGTGCCAGCAGCGTAGCGGGGGTCGCTGAAGCTTTCTTT.

CDR3 in amino acids: CASSGAGGDEKLFF. The CDR3 DNA sequence: TGCGCCAGCAGTGGGGCAGGGGGCGATGAAAAACTGTTTTTT. The chain couples TRBV10-2 to TRBJ1-4; TRBD1 matches at 8 bases. The CDR3 contains 14 residues. The J segment lost 6 bases and the V segment lost 4 bases, leaving 4 bases of the junction unmatched. Looked up from germline, CDR1 is WSHSY and CDR2 is SAAADI.

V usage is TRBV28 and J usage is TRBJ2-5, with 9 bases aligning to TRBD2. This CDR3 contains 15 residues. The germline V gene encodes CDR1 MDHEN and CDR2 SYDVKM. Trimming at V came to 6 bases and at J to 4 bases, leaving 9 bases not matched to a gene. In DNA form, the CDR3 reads TGTGCCAGCAGGACTCCAGCGGGAGGAGGAGAGACCCAGTACTTC. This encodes CASRTPAGGGETQYF.